Listed here are 15 T cell receptor beta chains from one sample, sequenced in a study of cytomegalovirus exposure and HLA in healthy donors. The PCR used 60 Vbeta and 13 Jbeta primers. Clones were sequenced by immunoSEQ multiplex PCR, and TCRdb holds only the in-frame ones, with some missing. Among tens of thousands of clones, around 70% were seen once, and the ten largest hold roughly 20%. Material for sequencing was PBMCs. Receptors were obtained from a woman aged 25 to 45 in good health and CMV-seropositive.

The rearrangement joins TRBV14 to TRBJ2-7, with TRBD2 identical over 7 bases. Germline V gives CDR1 SGHDN, CDR2 FVKESK. J gave up 3 bases and V 1 base, and 12 bases lay outside the gene matches. The CDR3 spans 17 residues. The CDR3 coding sequence is TGTGCCAGCAGCCAAGGAATACTAAGGGGAGGGTACTACGAGCAGTACTTC. Protein: CASSQGILRGGYYEQYF.

A few counts support this clone. The CDR3, as DNA: TGTGCCAGCAATTCCCTAGGGGGGGCAGATACGCAGTATTTT. This codes for CASNSLGGADTQYF. This rearrangement joins TRBV6-5 to TRBJ2-3, with D perhaps TRBD2 (7 bases). In germline, CDR1 is MNHEY, CDR2 SVGAGI. The V end was cut by 7 bases, the J end by 4 bases, with 15 bases between. This CDR3 spans 14 amino acids.

The table lists this clone with a few counts. This chain joins TRBV28 and TRBJ1-5; D gene uncertain. V was pared by 6 bases and J by 7 bases, with 13 bases between. The CDR3 covers 13 residues. CDR1 is MDHEN, CDR2 SYDVKM, per germline. The CDR3: CASRPSGLQPQHF. In DNA form, the CDR3 reads TGTGCCAGCAGACCTAGTGGGTTACAGCCCCAGCATTTT.

The chain employs TRBV5-1 and TRBJ2-5; the match to TRBD2 covers 7 bases. This CDR3 contains 15 residues. The V gene end was trimmed by 1 base and the J gene end by 3 bases; junction bases not matched to a gene: 6. Germline values: CDR1 SGHRS, CDR2 YFSETQ. The DNA for the CDR3 is TGCGCCAGCAGCTTGTGGGCGGGAGTAGAAGAGACCCAGTACTTC. Translation: CASSLWAGVEETQYF. The entire variable domain, with the rest obtained from reference TRBV5-1 and TRBJ2-5, is as follows: KAGVTQTPRYLIKTRGQQVTLSCSPISGHRSVSWYQQTPGQGLQFLFEYFSETQRNKGNFPGRFSGRQFSNSRSEMNVSTLELGDSALYLCASSLWAGVEETQYFGPGTRLLVL.

The rearrangement uses TRBV5-1 and TRBJ1-2; 9 positions agree with TRBD1. CDR3 length equals 14 residues. Trimming at V came to 2 bases and at J to 6 bases, leaving 5 bases not matched to a gene. Germline CDR1 and CDR2: SGHRS and YFSETQ. The CDR3 is CASSFGQGTNGYTF. Written as DNA, the CDR3 is TGCGCCAGCAGCTTTGGACAGGGGACGAATGGCTACACCTTC.

The chain joins TRBV5-4 to TRBJ2-2, with 8 bases matching TRBD2. This CDR3 has 15 residues. Germline V lookup: CDR1 SGHNT, CDR2 YYREEE (reference sequence). The J segment lost 3 bases and the V segment lost 9 bases, leaving 10 bases of the junction unmatched. This CDR3 reads CATSPGGGYTGELFF. The CDR3 DNA reads as TGTGCCACCTCCCCGGGAGGGGGGTACACCGGGGAGCTGTTTTTT.

This clone has only a few counts. The chain combines TRBV28 with TRBJ2-3; D is perhaps TRBD1 (5 bases). The CDR3 is made up of 13 amino acids. Germline loops: CDR1 MDHEN, CDR2 SYDVKM. The V gene lost 4 bases and the J gene lost 3 bases, with 8 bases spanning the gap. CDR3 DNA: TGTGCCAGCAGTTCGCAGGGTACAGATACGCAGTATTTT. Protein sequence: CASSSQGTDTQYF.

V gene TRBV9 combines with J gene TRBJ2-7; possibly TRBD1 for D (6 bases). V lost 3 bases and J lost 4, with 14 bases in between. The CDR3 length is 14 residues. Looked up from germline, CDR1 is SGDLS and CDR2 is YYNGEE. CDR3 residues: CASSGGLGAYEQYF. The CDR3 DNA reads as TGTGCCAGCAGCGGGGGATTGGGGGCGTACGAGCAGTACTTC.

This rearrangement joins TRBV5-4 to TRBJ2-1, with a weak D call TRBD1 (6 bases). The V end lost 4 bases, the J end lost 3 bases, and 11 bases lay between the germline ends. Germline CDR1 and CDR2: SGHNT and YYREEE (reference sequence). The CDR3 is 14 amino acids. The DNA for the CDR3 is TGTGCCAGCAGCCTCTGGACAGACTACAATGAGCAGTTCTTC. This translates into CASSLWTDYNEQFF.

The chain is built from TRBV6-1 and TRBJ1-2; D is perhaps TRBD1 (5 bases). Trimming took 11 bases from V and 6 from J, leaving 19 bases between them. This CDR3 spans 13 amino acids. Germline assignment: CDR1 MNHNS and CDR2 SASEGT. The CDR3 spells CAYQKEVGDGYTF. The DNA for the CDR3 is TGTGCCTATCAAAAAGAGGTAGGGGATGGCTACACCTTC.

This clone has just one count. The chain joins TRBV30 to TRBJ2-7; D gene uncertain. This CDR3 region has 11 residues. From germline, CDR1 is GTSNPN and CDR2 SVGIG (reference sequence). V was pared by 6 bases and J by 3 bases, with 9 bases between. CDR3 in DNA: TGTGCCTGTGAACAGAGCTACGAGCAGTACTTC. It specifies CACEQSYEQYF.

As regards this clone: The identical CDR3 is also encoded by other nucleotide sequences in the sample. The J gene is TRBJ1-2, the V gene TRBV28; possibly TRBD1 for D (6 bases). Germline V gene lookup returns CDR1 MDHEN and CDR2 SYDVKM. Trimming removed 2 bases at V and 2 bases at J, with 6 bases between. The CDR3 runs to 13 residues. CDR3 DNA sequence: TGTGCCAGCAGTTTAGGACAGAACTATGGCTACACCTTC. Encoded protein: CASSLGQNYGYTF.

This clone has only a few counts. The rearrangement links TRBV6-5 to TRBJ2-7; 10 positions agree with TRBD1. CDR1 is MNHEY, CDR2 SVGAGI, per germline. V was clipped by 5 bases and J by 5 bases; unmatched bases: 6. The CDR3 is 14 residues long. The CDR3 reads CASSQDRGTHEQYF. CDR3 sequence (DNA): TGTGCCAGCAGTCAGGACAGGGGGACCCACGAGCAGTACTTC.

The rearrangement links TRBV18 to TRBJ1-5; 7 positions match TRBD1. The germline gives CDR1 KGHSH, CDR2 LQKENI. V was clipped by 6 bases and J by 0 bases; unmatched bases: 5. This CDR3 contains 15 residues. The CDR3 nucleotides are TGTGCCAGCTCGTCTGGACAGGTTAGCAATCAGCCCCAGCATTTT. Amino acid sequence: CASSSGQVSNQPQHF. The full variable domain, with the rest looked up from reference TRBV18 and TRBJ1-5, is NAGVMQNPRHLVRRRGQEARLRCSPMKGHSHVYWYRQLPEEGLKFMVYLQKENIIDESGMPKERFSAEFPKEGPSILRIQQVVRGDSAAYFCASSSGQVSNQPQHFGDGTRLSIL.

The genes are TRBV14 and TRBJ2-7, with TRBD1 as a possible D gene (6 bases). Trimming shortened V by 4 bases and J by 0 bases, and 19 bases separated the two germline ends. CDR1 SGHDN and CDR2 FVKESK come from the germline V gene. The CDR3 runs 17 residues. CDR3 region: CASSRRLTGHFSYEQYF. Here the CDR3 DNA reads TGTGCCAGCAGCCGCCGACTTACGGGACACTTCTCCTACGAGCAGTACTTC.